This T cell receptor (beta chain) was sequenced during a study of T cell repertoires in cytomegalovirus infection. Overall study context: It was recently identified HLA-C-restricted and well-studied HLA-B-restricted CMV epitopes that the study used. In public TCR beta signatures, there were indications of both CMV infection and matching HLA type.

From the reads, TCRdb called clonotypes with MiXCR, one entry per CDR3 protein. Of a few hundred thousand distinct CDR3 sequences listed, around two fifths are singletons. CDR3 length: 16 amino acids. CDR1 is SGHTA and CDR2 is FQGNSA in the germline V gene. V was clipped by 3 bases and J by 5 bases; unmatched bases: 10. In this sample, this clonotype turned up a few times. Its antigen is currently unknown. General study findings and limits: Dominating the ex vivo response were TCR beta clonotypes that were CMV-specific and HLA-C-restricted. There were carriers of CMV plus the relevant HLA, and cumulative public TCR beta family frequency identified them.

The TCR sequence derives from a human donor in good health (CMV status not recorded). Some clones in this sample may be carry-over from other donors' samples. The chain uses TRBV7-2 and TRBJ2-1; 7 bases map to TRBD2. The sequencing used cultured PBMCs, collected from culture after CMV antigen stimulation. CDR3 in DNA: TGTGCCAGCAGCTTGAATCCGGGACTATCAAACAATGAGCAGTTCTTC. Its protein is CASSLNPGLSNNEQFF.